This T cell receptor beta chain was documented in a study of technical replicates of blood from a handful of donors (dated by TCRdb to 2016 to 2017). To note about this clone: Its antigen is unknown. Base qualities are missing; no much larger clone stands one base away.

Preparation of the library involved the immunoSEQ multiplex PCR assay. The clones in this table, taken by TCRdb from immuneACCESS, are in-frame only. Not every clone is retained; where verified, under half of the shortfall comes from an unresolved V gene, and the cause of the rest is unknown. Here the sample has some 81,000 clones; 75% to 95% occur a single time. 0.25% of the sample comes from the top ten. The CDR1 and CDR2 encoded by the germline V gene (reference sequence) are GTSNPN and SVGIG. Trimming takes 0 bases off V and 6 bases off J; junction bases not matched to a gene: 0. The cysteine opens and the phenylalanine closes a CDR3 of 13 amino acids. Only the CDR3 DNA is retained, 39 bases long and in frame from the first base.

This clonotype originated in a human donor in good health. The chain joins TRBV30 to TRBJ2-3, and 10 bases in between align with TRBD2. Sequenced input: T cells isolated from PBMCs. The CDR3 protein sequence reads: CAWSVAGGDTQYF. The sequenced DNA: TGTGCCTGGAGTGTAGCGGGGGGGGATACGCAGTATTTT.